Each of the 6 T cell receptor beta chains below was sequenced from the same sample in a study of T cells of healthy individuals. TCRdb called the 5' RACE reads again in MiXCR, with one record for every CDR3 protein. The sample shows 53,000 or so distinct CDR3 sequences, roughly 14% of them seen only once. The receptors were gathered from a human donor in good health.

This clonotype has a handful of counts. This chain joins TRBV19 and TRBJ2-7; the D is unclear. The CDR3 runs to 14 residues. V gave up 3 bases and J gave up 1 base, with 10 bases separating them. Germline CDR1 LNHDA, CDR2 SQIVND (reference sequence). The CDR3 sequence is CASSISGSSYEQYF. CDR3 nucleotide sequence: TGTGCCAGTAGTATTTCTGGCAGTTCCTACGAGCAGTACTTC.

This clonotype showed up just a few times. The chain has TRBV20-1 and TRBJ1-6; 10 bases are a match to TRBD1. Trimming removed 3 bases from V and 7 bases from J; junction bases left unmatched: 6. In germline, CDR1 is DFQATT, CDR2 SNEGSKA (reference sequence). The CDR3 covers 15 residues. The DNA of the CDR3 is TGCAGTGCTAGTCGGGACAGGGGTCGAAATTCACCCCTCCACTTT. Its translation: CSASRDRGRNSPLHF.

This clonotype has at least ten counts. The chain employs TRBV29-1 and TRBJ2-1; no reliable D call. The CDR3 extends over 14 amino acids. Germline V CDR1 and CDR2: SQVTM, ANQGSEA. V lost 3 bases and J lost 0, with 9 bases in between. In DNA, the CDR3 is TGCAGCGTTGAGGGTAGAATCTCCTACAATGAGCAGTTCTTC. It translates to CSVEGRISYNEQFF.

This clonotype was seen a handful of times. This chain links TRBV9 with TRBJ2-5; 8 nucleotides agree with TRBD2. This CDR3 comprises 16 residues. Germline CDR1 SGDLS, CDR2 YYNGEE. With V trimmed by 3 bases and J by 2 bases, 9 bases remained unmatched. The CDR3 sequence: CASSDGAGGIQETQYF. The DNA of the CDR3 is TGTGCCAGCAGCGACGGGGCGGGGGGCATTCAAGAGACCCAGTACTTC.

This clonotype was detected ten times or more. This chain connects TRBV6-5 to TRBJ1-4; tentative D call: TRBD1 (6 bases). The CDR3 spans 15 residues. Trimming removed 5 bases at V and 7 bases at J, with 17 bases between. Germline assignment: CDR1 MNHEY and CDR2 SVGAGI. The CDR3 DNA reads TGTGCCAGCAGTCGGATCGCAGGGGTAGCTGAAAAACTGTTTTTT. Amino acid sequence: CASSRIAGVAEKLFF.

This clonotype was seen ten or more times. The chain joins TRBV19 to TRBJ2-1, with 9 bases lining up with TRBD2. Germline V gives CDR1 LNHDA, CDR2 SQIVND (reference sequence). CDR3 length: 17 residues. The ends lost 1 base at V and 6 bases at J; junction bases unmatched: 10. The CDR3 DNA reads as TGTGCCAGTAGTATAGTTTTAATAGGAGCGGGGGGCAATGAGCAGTTCTTC. Translated, it gives CASSIVLIGAGGNEQFF.